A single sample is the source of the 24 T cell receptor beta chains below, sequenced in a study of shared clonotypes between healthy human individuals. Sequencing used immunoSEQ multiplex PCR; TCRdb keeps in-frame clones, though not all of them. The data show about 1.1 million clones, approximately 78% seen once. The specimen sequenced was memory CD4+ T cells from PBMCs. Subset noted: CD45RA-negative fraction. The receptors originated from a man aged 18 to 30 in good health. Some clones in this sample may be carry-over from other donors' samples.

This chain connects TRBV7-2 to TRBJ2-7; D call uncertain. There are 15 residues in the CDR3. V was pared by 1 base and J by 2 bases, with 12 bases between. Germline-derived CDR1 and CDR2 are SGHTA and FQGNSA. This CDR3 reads CASSLGRGTAYEQYF. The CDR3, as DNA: TGTGCCAGCAGCTTAGGACGCGGAACCGCCTACGAGCAGTACTTC.

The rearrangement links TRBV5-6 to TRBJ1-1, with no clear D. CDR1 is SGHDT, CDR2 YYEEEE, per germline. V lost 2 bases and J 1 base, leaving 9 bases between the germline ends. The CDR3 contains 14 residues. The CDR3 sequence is CASSFGVRNTEAFF. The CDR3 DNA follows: TGTGCCAGCAGCTTCGGGGTCCGGAACACTGAAGCTTTCTTT.

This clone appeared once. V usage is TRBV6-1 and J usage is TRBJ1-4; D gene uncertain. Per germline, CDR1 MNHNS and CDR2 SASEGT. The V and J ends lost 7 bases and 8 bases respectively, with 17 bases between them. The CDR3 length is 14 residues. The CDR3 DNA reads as TGTGCCAGCATCCCCGGGCCTCGGGCCGAAAAACTGTTTTTT. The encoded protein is CASIPGPRAEKLFF.

The CDR3 bases are TGCGCCAGCAGCTTGAGTTATTTCAATGAGCAGTTCTTC. Translated, it gives CASSLSYFNEQFF. The V and J genes are TRBV5-1 and TRBJ2-1; D remains ambiguous. Germline loops: CDR1 SGHRS, CDR2 YFSETQ. Trimming removed 1 base at V and 6 bases at J, with 8 bases between. The CDR3 covers 13 residues.

The CDR3 DNA sequence: TGTGCCAGCGTCGTCGGACAGGGGGGCCCAGATACGCAGTATTTT. It translates to CASVVGQGGPDTQYF. V gene TRBV2 combines with J gene TRBJ2-3; 10 positions agree with TRBD1. In germline, CDR1 is SNHLY, CDR2 FYNNEI. Trimming cost V 8 bases and J 4 bases; bases outside gene matches: 9. This CDR3 comprises 15 residues.

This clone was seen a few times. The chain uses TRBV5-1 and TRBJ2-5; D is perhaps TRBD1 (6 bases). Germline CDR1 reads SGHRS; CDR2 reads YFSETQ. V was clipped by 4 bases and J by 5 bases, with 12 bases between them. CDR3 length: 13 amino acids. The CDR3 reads CASSTQGGETQYF. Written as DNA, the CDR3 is TGCGCCAGCAGCACACAGGGTGGCGAGACCCAGTACTTC.

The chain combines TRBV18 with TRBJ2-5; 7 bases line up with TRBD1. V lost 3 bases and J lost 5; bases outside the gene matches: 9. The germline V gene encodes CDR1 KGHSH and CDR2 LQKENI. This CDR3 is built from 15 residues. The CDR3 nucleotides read TGTGCCAGCTCACCTTACCAAACAGGGGCGGAGACCCAGTACTTC. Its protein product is CASSPYQTGAETQYF.

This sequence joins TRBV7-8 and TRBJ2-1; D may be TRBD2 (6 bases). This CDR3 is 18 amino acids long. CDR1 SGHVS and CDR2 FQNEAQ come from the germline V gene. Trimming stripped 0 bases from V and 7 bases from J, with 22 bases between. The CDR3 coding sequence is TGTGCCAGCAGCTTAGCCCGATTTAGCGGCCAGGCGGGGAATGAGCAGTTCTTC. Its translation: CASSLARFSGQAGNEQFF.

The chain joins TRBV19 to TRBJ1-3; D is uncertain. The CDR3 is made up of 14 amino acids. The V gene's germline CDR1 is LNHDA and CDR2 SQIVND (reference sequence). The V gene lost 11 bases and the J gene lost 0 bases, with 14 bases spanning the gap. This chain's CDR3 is CASRTAFSGNTIYF. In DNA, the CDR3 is TGTGCCTCACGGACGGCTTTCTCTGGAAACACCATATATTTT.

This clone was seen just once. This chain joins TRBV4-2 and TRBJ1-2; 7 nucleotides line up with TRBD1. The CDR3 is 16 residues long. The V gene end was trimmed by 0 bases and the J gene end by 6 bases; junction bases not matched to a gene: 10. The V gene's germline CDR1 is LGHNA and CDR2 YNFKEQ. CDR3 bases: TGTGCCAGCAGCCAAGATATTGGGCAGGGGGTTAATGGCTACACCTTC. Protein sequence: CASSQDIGQGVNGYTF.

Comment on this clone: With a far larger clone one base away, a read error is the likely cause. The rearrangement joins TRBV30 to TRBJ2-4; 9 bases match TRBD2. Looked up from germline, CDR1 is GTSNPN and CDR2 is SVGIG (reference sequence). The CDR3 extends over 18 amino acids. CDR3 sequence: CVGRSAGGRLLAKNIQYF. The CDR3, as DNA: TGTGTGGGGCGGTCAGCGGGAGGCCGGCTCCTAGCCAAAAACATTCAGTACTTC.

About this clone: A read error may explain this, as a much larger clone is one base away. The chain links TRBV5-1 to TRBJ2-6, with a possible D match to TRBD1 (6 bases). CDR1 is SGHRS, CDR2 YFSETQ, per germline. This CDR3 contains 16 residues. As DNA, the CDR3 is TGCGCCAGCAGCTTGTACCCAGGGGTTGGGGCCAACGTCCTGATTTTC. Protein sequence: CASSLYPGVGANVLIF.

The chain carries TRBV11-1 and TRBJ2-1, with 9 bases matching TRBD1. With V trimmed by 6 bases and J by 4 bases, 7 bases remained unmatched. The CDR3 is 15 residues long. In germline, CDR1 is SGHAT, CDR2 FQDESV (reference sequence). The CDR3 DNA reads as TGTGCCAGCAGGTTCCGGGACAGGGAGTACAATGAGCAGTTCTTC. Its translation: CASRFRDREYNEQFF.

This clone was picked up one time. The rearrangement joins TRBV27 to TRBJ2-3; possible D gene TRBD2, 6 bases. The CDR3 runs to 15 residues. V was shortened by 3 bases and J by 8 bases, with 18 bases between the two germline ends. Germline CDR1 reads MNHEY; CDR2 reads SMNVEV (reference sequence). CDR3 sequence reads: CASSFQDYPARTQYF. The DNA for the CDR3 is TGTGCCAGCAGTTTCCAGGACTACCCCGCTCGTACGCAGTATTTT.

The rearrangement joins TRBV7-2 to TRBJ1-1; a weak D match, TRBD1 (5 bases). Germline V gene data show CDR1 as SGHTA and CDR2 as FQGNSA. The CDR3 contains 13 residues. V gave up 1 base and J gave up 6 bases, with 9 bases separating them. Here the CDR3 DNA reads TGTGCCAGCAGCTTAGAATGGGGCCCTGAAGCTTTCTTT. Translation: CASSLEWGPEAFF.

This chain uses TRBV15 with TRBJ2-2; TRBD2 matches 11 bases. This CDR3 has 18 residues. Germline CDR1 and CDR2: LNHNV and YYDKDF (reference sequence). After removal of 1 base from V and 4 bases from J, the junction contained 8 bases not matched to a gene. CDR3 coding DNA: TGTGCCACCAGCAGAGGGGTAGCGGGAGGGCCGAGCACCGGGGAGCTGTTTTTT. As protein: CATSRGVAGGPSTGELFF.

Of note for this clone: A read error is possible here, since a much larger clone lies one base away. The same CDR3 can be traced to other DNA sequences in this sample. The CDR3 DNA reads TGTGCCAGCAGCCGGTACTTCGGGAGGGAAGACACAGATACGCAATATTTT. This codes for CASSRYFGREDTDTQYF. The chain joins TRBV4-2 to TRBJ2-3; 8 nucleotides agree with TRBD2. Germline loops: CDR1 LGHNA, CDR2 YNFKEQ. The CDR3 extends over 17 amino acids.

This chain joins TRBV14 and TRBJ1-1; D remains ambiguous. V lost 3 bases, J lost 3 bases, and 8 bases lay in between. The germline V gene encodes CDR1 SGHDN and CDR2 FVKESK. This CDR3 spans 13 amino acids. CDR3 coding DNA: TGTGCCAGCAGCCAGGACGGCTACACTGAAGCTTTCTTT. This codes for CASSQDGYTEAFF. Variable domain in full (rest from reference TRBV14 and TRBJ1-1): EAGVTQFPSHSVIEKGQTVTLRCDPISGHDNLYWYRRVMGKEIKFLLHFVKESKQDESGMPNNRFLAERTGGTYSTLKVQPAELEDSGVYFCASSQDGYTEAFFGQGTRLTVV.

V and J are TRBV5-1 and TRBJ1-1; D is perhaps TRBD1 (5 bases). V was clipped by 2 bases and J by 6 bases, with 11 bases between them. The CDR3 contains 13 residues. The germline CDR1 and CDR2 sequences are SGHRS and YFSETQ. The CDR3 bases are TGCGCCAGCAGCTTCATTCCAGGGTCTGAAGCTTTCTTT. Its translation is CASSFIPGSEAFF.

The CDR3 protein is CASSAGHGTQYF. As DNA, the CDR3 is TGTGCCAGCAGCGCCGGACATGGTACGCAGTATTTT. The J gene is TRBJ2-3, the V gene TRBV7-7; TRBD1 might be the D (5 bases). V was pared by 5 bases and J by 8 bases, with 11 bases between. This CDR3 has 12 amino acids. Germline V lookup: CDR1 SSHAT, CDR2 FNYEAQ (reference sequence).

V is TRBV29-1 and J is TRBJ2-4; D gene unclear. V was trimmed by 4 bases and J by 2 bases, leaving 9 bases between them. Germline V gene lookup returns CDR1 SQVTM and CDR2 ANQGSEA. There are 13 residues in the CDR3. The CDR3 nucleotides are TGCAGCGTTGCTCAACGAACCAAAAACATTCAGTACTTC. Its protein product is CSVAQRTKNIQYF.

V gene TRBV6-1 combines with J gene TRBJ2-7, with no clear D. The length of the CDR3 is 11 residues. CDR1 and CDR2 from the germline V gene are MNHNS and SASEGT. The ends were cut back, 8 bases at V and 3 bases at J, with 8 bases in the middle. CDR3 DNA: TGTGCCAGCCGCTATATCTACGAGCAGTACTTC. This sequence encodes CASRYIYEQYF.

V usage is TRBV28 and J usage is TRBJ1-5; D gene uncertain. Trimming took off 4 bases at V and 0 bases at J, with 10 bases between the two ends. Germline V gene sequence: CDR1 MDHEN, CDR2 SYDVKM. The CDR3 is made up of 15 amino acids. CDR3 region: CASSSQAYSNQPQHF. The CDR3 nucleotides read TGTGCCAGCAGTTCCCAGGCTTATAGCAATCAGCCCCAGCATTTT.

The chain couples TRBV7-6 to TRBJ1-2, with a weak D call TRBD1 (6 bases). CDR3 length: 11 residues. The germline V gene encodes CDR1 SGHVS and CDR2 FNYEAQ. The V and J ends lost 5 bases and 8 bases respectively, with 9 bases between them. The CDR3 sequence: CASSRTEGYTF. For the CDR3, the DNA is TGTGCCAGCAGCCGGACAGAGGGCTACACCTTC.